This T cell receptor (beta chain) emerged from a study of T-cell memory formation after mild COVID-19 (dated by TCRdb to about 2021). For the study in its entirety: Most TCR sequence clusters were specific to one of the two donors. In two donors, T-cell clones that expanded and contracted after mild COVID-19 were followed by sequencing TCRalpha and TCRbeta repertoires longitudinally. The cohort comprised two young, previously healthy adult volunteers, one female and one male.

The CDR3 has 13 amino acids, counting the end cysteine and phenylalanine. CDR3 DNA only is kept here, 39 bases in frame from base 1. The germline V gene (reference sequence) specifies SEHNR as CDR1 and FQNEAQ as CDR2. V lost 5 bases and J lost 7 bases, and the count of bases not matched to a germline gene is 5. The paper's findings and limits, for the study overall: Clones contracting from day 15 to 85 had balanced CD4/CD8 phenotypes, while a second wave expanding from day 15 to 37 was biased towards CD4+. Whether the second-wave clones peaking on day 37 were SARS-CoV-2 specific was not confirmed. Contracting CD4+ clones turned up mainly in the CM and EM memory subsets, whereas EMRA was where CD8+ clones were enriched. The study covered only a couple of mild cases, and larger cohorts including severe cases with pre-infection samples were considered necessary. The detection of some responding clones in pre-infection memory suggests that pre-existing cross-reactive memory T cells joined the SARS-CoV-2 response.

A word on this clonotype: No antigen is known for it. Base qualities are not at hand, and no much larger clone is one base apart.

Sequenced using an Illumina NovaSeq 6000. Using 5'RACE with constant-segment primers, TCRalpha and TCRbeta cDNA libraries were constructed, with sample barcodes and unique molecular identifiers added in the process. Trizol reagent was used to extract RNA from every sample. Libraries were amplified in two PCR steps, with a second sample barcode and Illumina TruSeq adapters added in the second step. The libraries were sequenced on an Illumina NovaSeq using 2 x 150 bp paired-end reads. On the authors' methods: The reads were demultiplexed and collapsed into UMI-guided consensus sequences using migec v1.2.7. Using mixcr v2.1.11, UMI consensuses were aligned to TRA and TRB V and J templates and then assembled into clonotypes. A clonotype was counted as expanded or contracted only if both edgeR and NoisET called the change significant, with noise models trained on biological replicates. edgeR calls used a false discovery rate-adjusted p below 0.01 and a log2 fold-change threshold of 1. PCA with hierarchical clustering of max-normalized trajectories of the 1000 most abundant clonotypes was used as exploratory dynamics analysis. The CD4 or CD8 phenotype of responding clones was assigned using the separately sequenced CD4+ and CD8+ repertoires. TCRdb took the public reads, trimmed them with fastp at Q25, ran MiXCR for clone calling and kept in-frame beta chains. Identical CDR3 proteins give one entry, which carries the most common genes and DNA. TCRdb assigned the V and J calls; the authors' analysis was not used. The sample table holds around 200,000 distinct CDR3 sequences, of which under 20% were seen once. The ten biggest clones cover approximately 4% of the sample.

Ficoll-Paque density gradient centrifugation was used to isolate PBMCs. Recombination linked TRBV7-9 to TRBJ1-1, with 9 middle bases fitting TRBD1. The receptor's source is a young man who had mild COVID-19 (a few samples of this study predate the infection). The sample titles of this study are shuffled in the database, so cell type and time point are left out; the donor was told from shared clones. Sequenced: PBMCs or a T cell subset sorted from them (not recorded which). The CDR3 here reads CASSSGQGNEAFF. The DNA sequence is as follows: TGTGCCAGCAGCAGCGGACAGGGGAATGAAGCTTTCTTT.